Shown below are 16 T cell receptor beta chains from a single sample sequenced in a study of blood T cell repertoires in COVID-19. Profiling relied on immunoSEQ multiplex PCR, and the TCRdb table lists in-frame clones only, not all of them. The data hold 90,000 to 110,000 clones, with around 74% observed a single time. Sample: peripheral blood. Every receptor here comes from a woman in her 70s with acute or convalescent COVID-19.

A word on this clone: Germline and junction disagree at one end, which may indicate a read error. The chain employs TRBV4-2 and TRBJ1-2; the D is unclear. Looked up from germline, CDR1 is LGHNA and CDR2 is YNFKEQ. This CDR3 is built from 12 residues. This chain's CDR3 is CASSQDGAFTSF. The CDR3 DNA sequence: TGTGCCAGCAGCCAAGACGGTGCCTTTACTTCCTTC.

The chain has TRBV27 and TRBJ2-7; no clear D. Germline values: CDR1 MNHEY, CDR2 SMNVEV (reference sequence). V lost 4 bases and J 1 base, leaving 11 bases between the germline ends. The length of the CDR3 is 14 residues. The CDR3 DNA sequence: TGTGCCAGCAGTTCCGATTATACTTCCTACGAGCAGTACTTC. Translated, it gives CASSSDYTSYEQYF.

This chain joins TRBV6-5 and TRBJ1-1, with D possibly TRBD1 on 5 matching bases. CDR3 length: 14 amino acids. V gave up 6 bases and J gave up 0 bases, with 11 bases separating them. Germline CDR1 is MNHEY and CDR2 is SVGAGI. The CDR3 nucleotides read TGTGCCAGCAGAGGGGACTCTATGAACACTGAAGCTTTCTTT. This translates into CASRGDSMNTEAFF.

The rearrangement uses TRBV30 and TRBJ2-3, with TRBD1 as a possible D gene (6 bases). Trimming took off 4 bases at V and 5 bases at J, with 19 bases between the two ends. The germline gives CDR1 GTSNPN, CDR2 SVGIG (reference sequence). The CDR3 loop spans 15 amino acids. CDR3 sequence: CAWIKDRVSRDTQYF. CDR3 coding DNA: TGTGCCTGGATTAAGGACAGAGTTAGTAGAGATACGCAGTATTTT.

The V and J genes are TRBV9 and TRBJ2-1, with D possibly being TRBD2 (5 bases). Germline CDR1 is SGDLS and CDR2 is YYNGEE. The CDR3 extends over 18 amino acids. The V gene lost 3 bases and the J gene lost 2 bases, with 21 bases spanning the gap. The CDR3 DNA is TGTGCCAGCAGCGCGGGGTCCCAAGGAGTAGGCACCTACAATGAGCAGTTCTTC. Its protein is CASSAGSQGVGTYNEQFF.

The genes are TRBV5-6 and TRBJ1-2, with TRBD1 as a possible D gene (6 bases). Deletions cut 0 bases from V and 2 bases from J, with 8 bases between. The CDR3 is 14 residues long. Germline V CDR1 and CDR2: SGHDT, YYEEEE. The DNA for the CDR3 is TGTGCCAGCAGCTTGGAAAGGGGGAACTATGGCTACACCTTC. Translated, it gives CASSLERGNYGYTF.

The J gene is TRBJ2-6, the V gene TRBV15, with unresolved D. The length of the CDR3 is 16 residues. V shed 0 bases and J shed 4 bases, with 10 bases lying between them. Per germline, CDR1 LNHNV and CDR2 YYDKDF (reference sequence). CDR3 bases: TGTGCCACCAGCAGAGACAAGATAGCCGGGGCCAACGTCCTGACTTTC. Translation: CATSRDKIAGANVLTF.

J is TRBJ2-6 and V is TRBV3-1 (or the pseudogene TRBV3-2), with TRBD1 matching 9 bases. Germline values: CDR1 LGHDT, CDR2 YNNKEL (reference sequence). Unmatched junction bases numbered 10, after V lost 3 bases and J lost 4 bases. The CDR3 has 18 amino acids. The CDR3 region has the DNA TGTGCCAGCAGCCACCACGGGACAGGGACCGCCGGGGCCAACGTCCTGACTTTC. It yields the protein CASSHHGTGTAGANVLTF.

The J gene is TRBJ1-1, the V gene TRBV20-1, with a possible D match to TRBD1 (6 bases). V gave up 6 bases and J gave up 5 bases, with 10 bases separating them. CDR3 size: 11 residues. Looked up from germline, CDR1 is DFQATT and CDR2 is SNEGSKA (reference sequence). In DNA, the CDR3 is TGCAGTGCGAACAGGGTTACTGAAGCTTTCTTT. This sequence encodes CSANRVTEAFF.

The sample holds one count of this clone. The rearrangement links TRBV30 to TRBJ2-3; D is perhaps TRBD1 (5 bases). V lost 4 bases and J lost 6, with 14 bases in between. The CDR3 runs to 13 residues. Germline V gives CDR1 GTSNPN, CDR2 SVGIG (reference sequence). CDR3 amino acids: CAWKGERWDTQYF. The DNA for the CDR3 is TGTGCCTGGAAAGGGGAACGGTGGGATACGCAGTATTTT.

V is TRBV4-3 and J is TRBJ2-6; 8 bases agree with TRBD2. Germline V gives CDR1 LGHNA, CDR2 YSLEER. This CDR3 has 18 amino acids. The ends lost 3 bases at V and 2 bases at J; junction bases unmatched: 9. CDR3 sequence reads: CASSQLFGGAAGANVLTF. The CDR3 DNA is TGCGCCAGCAGCCAGCTATTCGGGGGGGCAGCTGGGGCCAACGTCCTGACTTTC.

The rearrangement links TRBV6-1 to TRBJ1-1; 9 nucleotides match TRBD1. From germline, CDR1 is MNHNS and CDR2 SASEGT. The CDR3 consists of 15 residues. The V segment lost 2 bases and the J segment 5 bases; nucleotides outside the gene matches: 6. The CDR3 coding sequence is TGTGCCAGCAGTGAACGACAGGGGGGGAAGACTGAAGCTTTCTTT. Translation: CASSERQGGKTEAFF.

This chain joins TRBV15 and TRBJ2-1; D is possibly TRBD2 (5 bases). Germline lookup yields CDR1 LNHNV and CDR2 YYDKDF (reference sequence). The V and J ends lost 0 bases and 4 bases respectively, with 16 bases between them. The CDR3 runs 17 residues. CDR3 DNA: TGTGCCACCAGCAGAGATAAACGGGATTATGAGTACAATGAGCAGTTCTTC. This sequence encodes CATSRDKRDYEYNEQFF.

This clone has just a few counts. The V call is TRBV30, the J call TRBJ2-7; D is perhaps TRBD1 (5 bases). The CDR3 is 13 residues long. Deletions cut 0 bases from V and 7 bases from J, with 13 bases between. Germline V CDR1 and CDR2: GTSNPN, SVGIG (reference sequence). The DNA of the CDR3 is TGTGCCTGGAGTGTAAGGCAGGGTTGGGAGCAGTACTTC. Its translation is CAWSVRQGWEQYF.

The chain has TRBV5-4 and TRBJ1-6; TRBD1 matches 7 bases. Trimming at V came to 3 bases and at J to 8 bases, leaving 8 bases not matched to a gene. This CDR3 has 15 amino acids. Looked up from germline, CDR1 is SGHNT and CDR2 is YYREEE (reference sequence). CDR3 protein: CASSSQGVGDSPLHF. Written as DNA, the CDR3 is TGTGCCAGCAGCTCGCAGGGGGTCGGTGATTCACCCCTCCACTTT.

This clone was counted at least ten times. The V call is TRBV27, the J call TRBJ2-7; possibly TRBD1 for D (6 bases). The CDR3 has 14 residues. Trimming left V 5 bases short and J 1 base short, with 12 bases between. Germline V gives CDR1 MNHEY, CDR2 SMNVEV (reference sequence). The CDR3 loop is CASSPLGQSYEQYF. DNA for the CDR3: TGTGCCAGCAGTCCGTTGGGACAATCCTACGAGCAGTACTTC.